A single sample is the source of the 9 T cell receptor beta chains below, sequenced in a study of beta chain features in type 1 diabetes. Expressed TCRB transcripts were sequenced because the isolated RNA had all been reverse transcribed beforehand. The table came from immunoSEQ multiplex PCR; TCRdb's copy has only in-frame clones and leaves some out. The data show 150,000 to 180,000 clones, 7.5% to 10% seen once. The sequencing sample was made of central memory CD4+ T cells from blood. These receptor sequences come from a man between 18 and 35 years old in good health.

This clone showed up just a few times. V gene TRBV29-1 combines with J gene TRBJ2-5; possible D gene TRBD2, 5 bases. The germline CDR1 and CDR2 sequences are SQVTM and ANQGSEA. Trimming pared 3 bases from V and 4 bases from J, leaving 9 bases between. The CDR3 loop spans 12 amino acids. The CDR3 loop reads CSVDLAGETQYF. The CDR3 bases are TGCAGCGTTGACTTGGCGGGAGAGACCCAGTACTTC.

This clone has a handful of counts. The rearrangement joins TRBV4-2 to TRBJ2-1; 8 nucleotides align to TRBD2. CDR3 length: 14 amino acids. V was pared by 4 bases and J by 6 bases, with 5 bases of the junction left unmatched. CDR1 and CDR2 from the germline V gene are LGHNA and YNFKEQ. The CDR3 nucleotides are TGTGCCAGCAGCCCGGGACTAGTATTCAATGAGCAGTTCTTC. Translating it yields CASSPGLVFNEQFF.

The chain combines TRBV7-2 with TRBJ2-1, with TRBD2 matching over 12 bases. The CDR3 length is 15 residues. The ends lost 7 bases at V and 4 bases at J; junction bases unmatched: 5. Looked up from germline, CDR1 is SGHTA and CDR2 is FQGNSA. CDR3: CASIELAGGYNEQFF. CDR3 nucleotide sequence: TGTGCCAGCATCGAACTAGCGGGGGGTTACAATGAGCAGTTCTTC.

Of note for this clone: At one boundary the junction diverges from the germline segment, which might be a read error. The V call is TRBV10-3, the J call TRBJ2-7; TRBD2 aligns across 7 bases. Germline-derived CDR1 and CDR2 are ENHRY and SYGVKD. The CDR3 runs to 14 residues. The CDR3 sequence is CASSRTGGSYEQYF. CDR3 in DNA: TGTGCCAGCAGTCGGACCGGGGGGTCCTACGAGCAGTACTTC.

The chain combines TRBV6-6 with TRBJ2-7, with TRBD2 as a possible D gene (6 bases). V lost 2 bases to trimming and J lost 3 bases, with 8 bases between them. The CDR3 is 13 amino acids. CDR1 and CDR2 (germline): MNHNY, SVGAGI (reference sequence). The CDR3 DNA follows: TGTGCCAGCAGTTACAACGGGGGCTACGAGCAGTACTTC. Amino acid sequence: CASSYNGGYEQYF.

The genes are TRBV5-4 and TRBJ2-5; 7 bases fit TRBD1. V dropped 0 bases and J dropped 5; count of bases not matched to a gene: 4. Looked up from germline, CDR1 is SGHNT and CDR2 is YYREEE (reference sequence). CDR3 length equals 14 residues. The CDR3 DNA follows: TGTGCCAGCAGCTTGGTAGGGGGCGGGGAGACCCAGTACTTC. This encodes CASSLVGGGETQYF.

This clone has more than one count but fewer than ten. The gene calls are TRBV5-1 and TRBJ2-3; D unresolved. The CDR3 extends over 14 amino acids. Trimming cost V 0 bases and J 2 bases, with 7 bases left between them. CDR1 SGHRS and CDR2 YFSETQ come from the germline V gene. The CDR3 coding sequence is TGCGCCAGCAGCTTGGGGCCGTTCACAGATACGCAGTATTTT. Translating it yields CASSLGPFTDTQYF.

V and J are TRBV7-3 and TRBJ2-3, with TRBD1 as a possible D gene (5 bases). The CDR3 consists of 12 residues. Germline CDR1 is SGHTA and CDR2 is FQGTGA. V was cut by 5 bases and J by 6 bases, with 9 bases left in between. The CDR3 sequence: CASSQGADTQYF. The CDR3 DNA follows: TGTGCCAGCAGCCAAGGGGCGGATACGCAGTATTTT.

The rearrangement joins TRBV5-1 to TRBJ2-5; D is perhaps TRBD2 (6 bases). Germline V gene sequence: CDR1 SGHRS, CDR2 YFSETQ. This CDR3 is built from 14 residues. Trimming took off 3 bases at V and 5 bases at J, with 14 bases between the two ends. In DNA form, the CDR3 reads TGCGCCAGCAGCTCGGGACTTCGTACTGAGACCCAGTACTTC. This sequence encodes CASSSGLRTETQYF.